This T cell receptor beta chain was documented in a study of T cell responses to AZD1222 COVID-19 vaccine. V was pared by 2 bases and J by 0 bases, with 8 bases between. Germline CDR1 SGHTA, CDR2 FQGNSA. The CDR3 covers 14 residues. Assay: immunoSEQ multiplex PCR; the TCRdb copy retains only in-frame clones and omits some. The table lists about 150,000 clones, about 90% of them singletons. V and J are TRBV7-2 and TRBJ2-7; no reliable D call. The source of this sequence is an adult who received the AZD1222 COVID-19 vaccine. The material was peripheral blood, obtained 28 days after the second AZD1222 dose. The DNA of the CDR3 is TGTGCCAGCAGCTTAAAGCGAGACTCCTACGAGCAGTACTTC. The encoded protein is CASSLKRDSYEQYF.